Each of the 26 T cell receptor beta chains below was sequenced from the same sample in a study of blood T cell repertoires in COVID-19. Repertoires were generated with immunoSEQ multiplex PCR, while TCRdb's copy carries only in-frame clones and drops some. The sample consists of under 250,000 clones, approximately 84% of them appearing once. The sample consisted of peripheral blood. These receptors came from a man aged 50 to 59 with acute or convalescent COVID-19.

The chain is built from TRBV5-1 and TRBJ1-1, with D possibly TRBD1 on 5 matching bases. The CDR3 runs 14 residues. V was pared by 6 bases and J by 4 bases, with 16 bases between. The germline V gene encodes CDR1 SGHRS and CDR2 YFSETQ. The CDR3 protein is CASTQDTVPTEAFF. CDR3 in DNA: TGCGCCAGCACCCAGGACACTGTTCCCACTGAAGCTTTCTTT.

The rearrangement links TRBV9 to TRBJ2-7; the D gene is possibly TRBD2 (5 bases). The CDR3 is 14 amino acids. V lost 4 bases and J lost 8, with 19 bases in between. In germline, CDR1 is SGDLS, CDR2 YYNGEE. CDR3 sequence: CASSPYSAEGQQYF. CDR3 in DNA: TGTGCCAGCAGCCCATATAGTGCTGAGGGCCAGCAGTACTTC.

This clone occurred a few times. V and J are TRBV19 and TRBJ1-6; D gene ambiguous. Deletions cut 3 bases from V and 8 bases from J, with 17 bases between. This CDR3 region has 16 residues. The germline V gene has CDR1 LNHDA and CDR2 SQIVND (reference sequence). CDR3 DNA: TGTGCCAGTAGTATCCTGGGCACCAGCGGGTATTCACCCCTCCACTTT. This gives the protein CASSILGTSGYSPLHF.

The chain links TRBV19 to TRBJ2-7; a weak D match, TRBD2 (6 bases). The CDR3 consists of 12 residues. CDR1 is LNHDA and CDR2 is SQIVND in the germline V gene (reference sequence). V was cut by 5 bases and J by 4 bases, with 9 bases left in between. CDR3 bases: TGTGCCAGTAGTCCGGGACTGTACGAGCAGTACTTC. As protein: CASSPGLYEQYF.

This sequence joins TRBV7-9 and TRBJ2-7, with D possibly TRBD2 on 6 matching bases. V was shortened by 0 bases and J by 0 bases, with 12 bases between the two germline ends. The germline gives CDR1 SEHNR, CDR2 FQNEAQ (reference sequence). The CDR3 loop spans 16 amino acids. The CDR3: CASSLAGGTFSYEQYF. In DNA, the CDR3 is TGTGCCAGCAGCTTAGCTGGGGGGACTTTCTCCTACGAGCAGTACTTC.

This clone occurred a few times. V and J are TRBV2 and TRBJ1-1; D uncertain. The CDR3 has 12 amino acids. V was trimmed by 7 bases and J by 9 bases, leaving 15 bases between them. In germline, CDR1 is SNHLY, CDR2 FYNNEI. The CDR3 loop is CASTVNPPQAFF. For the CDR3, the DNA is TGTGCCAGCACGGTCAATCCCCCCCAAGCTTTCTTT.

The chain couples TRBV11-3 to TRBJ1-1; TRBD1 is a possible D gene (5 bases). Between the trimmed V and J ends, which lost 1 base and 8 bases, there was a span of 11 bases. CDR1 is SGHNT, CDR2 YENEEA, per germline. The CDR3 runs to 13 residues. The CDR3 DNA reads TGTGCCAGCAGCTTAGTTTCGACAGCAGAAGCTTTCTTT. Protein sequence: CASSLVSTAEAFF.

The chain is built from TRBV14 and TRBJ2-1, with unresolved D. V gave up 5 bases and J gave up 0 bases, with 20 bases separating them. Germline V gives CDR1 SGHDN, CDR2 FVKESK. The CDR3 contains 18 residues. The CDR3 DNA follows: TGTGCCAGCAGCTTGCCCGAAGCCCAAGTGTCCTCCTACAATGAGCAGTTCTTC. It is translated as CASSLPEAQVSSYNEQFF.

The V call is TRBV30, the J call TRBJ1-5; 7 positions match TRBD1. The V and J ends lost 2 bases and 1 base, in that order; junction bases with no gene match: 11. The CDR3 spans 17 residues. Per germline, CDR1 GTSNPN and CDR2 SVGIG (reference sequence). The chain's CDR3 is CAWSPPRAGGSNQPQHF. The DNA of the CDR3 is TGTGCCTGGAGTCCCCCTCGGGCAGGGGGAAGCAATCAGCCCCAGCATTTT.

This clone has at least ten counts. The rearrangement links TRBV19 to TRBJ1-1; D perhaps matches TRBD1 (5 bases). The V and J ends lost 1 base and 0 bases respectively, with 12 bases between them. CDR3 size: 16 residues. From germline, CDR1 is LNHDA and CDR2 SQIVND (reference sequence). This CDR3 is CASSIGLRQLNTEAFF. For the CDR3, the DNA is TGTGCCAGTAGTATAGGGTTGAGACAGTTGAACACTGAAGCTTTCTTT.

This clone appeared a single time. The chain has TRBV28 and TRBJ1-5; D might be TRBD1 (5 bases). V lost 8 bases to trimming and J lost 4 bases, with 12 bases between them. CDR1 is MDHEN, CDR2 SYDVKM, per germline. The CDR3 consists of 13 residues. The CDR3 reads CASHDSPNQPQHF. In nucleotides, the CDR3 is TGTGCCAGCCATGACAGTCCAAATCAGCCCCAGCATTTT.

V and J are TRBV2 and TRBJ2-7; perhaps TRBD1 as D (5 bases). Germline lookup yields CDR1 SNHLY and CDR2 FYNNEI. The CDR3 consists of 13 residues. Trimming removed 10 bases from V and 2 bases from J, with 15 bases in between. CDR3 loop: CATIPDSTYEQYF. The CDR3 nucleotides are TGTGCCACCATCCCCGACAGTACCTACGAGCAGTACTTC. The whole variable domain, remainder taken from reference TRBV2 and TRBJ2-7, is EPEVTQTPSHQVTQMGQEVILRCVPISNHLYFYWYRQILGQKVEFLVSFYNNEISEKSEIFDDQFSVERPDGSNFTLKIRSTKLEDSAMYFCATIPDSTYEQYFGPGTRLTVT.

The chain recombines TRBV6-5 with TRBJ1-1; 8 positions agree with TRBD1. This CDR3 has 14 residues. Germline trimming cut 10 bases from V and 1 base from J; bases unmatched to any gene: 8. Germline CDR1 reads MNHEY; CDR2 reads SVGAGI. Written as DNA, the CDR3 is TGTGCCACCCAGGACAGGGACCCGAACACTGAAGCTTTCTTT. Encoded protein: CATQDRDPNTEAFF.

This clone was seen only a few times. For the CDR3, the DNA is TGTGCCAGCAGCTTATCATGGACAGTCACTGAAGCTTTCTTT. Amino acids: CASSLSWTVTEAFF. The rearrangement joins TRBV5-5 to TRBJ1-1, with D maybe TRBD1 (6 bases). CDR1 and CDR2 (germline): SGHKS, YYEKEE (reference sequence). The CDR3 sequence is 14 residues long. V lost 2 bases and J lost 4, with 12 bases in between.

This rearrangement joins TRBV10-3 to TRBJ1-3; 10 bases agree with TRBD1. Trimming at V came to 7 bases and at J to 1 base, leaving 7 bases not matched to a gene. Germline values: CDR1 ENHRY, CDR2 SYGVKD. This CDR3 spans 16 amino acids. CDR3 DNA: TGTGCCATCACGGGGACAGGGGAAGAATCTGGAAACACCATATATTTT. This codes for CAITGTGEESGNTIYF.

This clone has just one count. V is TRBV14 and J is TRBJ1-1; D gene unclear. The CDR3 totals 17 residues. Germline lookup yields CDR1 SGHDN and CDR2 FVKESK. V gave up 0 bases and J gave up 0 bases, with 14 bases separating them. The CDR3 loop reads CASSQDAGTFLNTEAFF. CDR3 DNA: TGTGCCAGCAGCCAAGATGCGGGAACTTTTTTGAACACTGAAGCTTTCTTT.

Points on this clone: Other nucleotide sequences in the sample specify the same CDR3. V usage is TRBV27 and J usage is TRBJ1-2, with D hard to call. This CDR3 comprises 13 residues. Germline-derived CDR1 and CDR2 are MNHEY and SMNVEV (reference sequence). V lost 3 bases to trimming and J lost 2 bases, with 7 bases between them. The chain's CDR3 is CASSFSANYGYTF. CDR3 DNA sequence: TGTGCCAGCAGTTTTTCAGCGAACTATGGCTACACCTTC.

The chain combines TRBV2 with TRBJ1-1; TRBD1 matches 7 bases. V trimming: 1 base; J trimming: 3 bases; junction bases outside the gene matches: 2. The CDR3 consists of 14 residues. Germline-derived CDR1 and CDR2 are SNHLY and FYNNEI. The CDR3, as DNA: TGTGCCAGCAGTGAAGGACAGGGCTACACTGAAGCTTTCTTT. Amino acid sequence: CASSEGQGYTEAFF.

CDR3 region: CASSVSHLRNEKLFF. In DNA form, the CDR3 reads TGTGCCAGCAGTGTTAGTCACCTGCGGAATGAAAAACTGTTTTTT. The rearrangement joins TRBV2 to TRBJ1-4; D unclear. The CDR3 consists of 15 residues. Germline lookup yields CDR1 SNHLY and CDR2 FYNNEI. V lost 4 bases and J 5 bases, leaving 14 bases between the germline ends.

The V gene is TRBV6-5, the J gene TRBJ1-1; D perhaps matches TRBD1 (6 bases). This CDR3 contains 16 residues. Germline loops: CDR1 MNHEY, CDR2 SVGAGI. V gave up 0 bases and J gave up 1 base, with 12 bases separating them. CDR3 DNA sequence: TGTGCCAGCAGTTACTCCCTGTCGACAGGGAACACTGAAGCTTTCTTT. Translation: CASSYSLSTGNTEAFF.

The CDR3 here is CASRKPSGGGNEQFF. The DNA of the CDR3 is TGTGCCAGCAGAAAACCTAGCGGGGGGGGGAATGAGCAGTTCTTC. The rearrangement joins TRBV6-5 to TRBJ2-1; 12 nucleotides match TRBD2. Germline V gene sequence: CDR1 MNHEY, CDR2 SVGAGI. Trimming removed 6 bases from V and 7 bases from J; junction bases left unmatched: 7. The CDR3 runs to 15 residues.

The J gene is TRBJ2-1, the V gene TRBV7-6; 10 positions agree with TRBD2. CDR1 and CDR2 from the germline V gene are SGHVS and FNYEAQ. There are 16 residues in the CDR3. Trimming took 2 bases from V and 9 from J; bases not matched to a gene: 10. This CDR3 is CASSLFGSGRLGEQFF. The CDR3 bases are TGTGCCAGCAGCTTATTTGGTAGCGGGAGGTTGGGTGAGCAGTTCTTC.

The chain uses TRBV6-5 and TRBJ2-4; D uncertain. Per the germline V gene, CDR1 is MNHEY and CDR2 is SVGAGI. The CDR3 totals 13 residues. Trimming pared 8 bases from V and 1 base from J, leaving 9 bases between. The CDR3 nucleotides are TGTGCCAGCCTCAAAGCGGCCAAAAACATTCAGTACTTC. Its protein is CASLKAAKNIQYF.

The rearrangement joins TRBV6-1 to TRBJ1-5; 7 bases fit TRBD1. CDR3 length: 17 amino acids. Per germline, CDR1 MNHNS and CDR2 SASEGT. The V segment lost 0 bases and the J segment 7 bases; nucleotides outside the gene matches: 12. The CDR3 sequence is CASSEAELQGMGQPQHF. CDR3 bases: TGTGCCAGCAGTGAAGCCGAACTACAGGGGATGGGACAGCCCCAGCATTTT.

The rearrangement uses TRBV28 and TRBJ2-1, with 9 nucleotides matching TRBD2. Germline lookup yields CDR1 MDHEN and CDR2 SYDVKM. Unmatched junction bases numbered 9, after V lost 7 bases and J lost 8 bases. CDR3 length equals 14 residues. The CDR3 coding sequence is TGTGCCAGCATTGCGGGAGGGCCACCGGATGAGCAGTTCTTC. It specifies CASIAGGPPDEQFF.

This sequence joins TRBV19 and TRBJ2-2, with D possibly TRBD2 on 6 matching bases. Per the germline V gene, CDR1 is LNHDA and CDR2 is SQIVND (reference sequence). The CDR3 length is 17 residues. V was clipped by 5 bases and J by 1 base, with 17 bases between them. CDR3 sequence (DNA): TGTGCCAGTAGTCCATTTAAGGGAGGAGGGAACACCGGGGAGCTGTTTTTT. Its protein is CASSPFKGGGNTGELFF. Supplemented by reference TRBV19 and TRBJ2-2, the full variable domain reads DGGITQSPKYLFRKEGQNVTLSCEQNLNHDAMYWYRQDPGQGLRLIYYSQIVNDFQKGDIAEGYSVSREKKESFPLTVTSAQKNPTAFYLCASSPFKGGGNTGELFFGEGSRLTVL.